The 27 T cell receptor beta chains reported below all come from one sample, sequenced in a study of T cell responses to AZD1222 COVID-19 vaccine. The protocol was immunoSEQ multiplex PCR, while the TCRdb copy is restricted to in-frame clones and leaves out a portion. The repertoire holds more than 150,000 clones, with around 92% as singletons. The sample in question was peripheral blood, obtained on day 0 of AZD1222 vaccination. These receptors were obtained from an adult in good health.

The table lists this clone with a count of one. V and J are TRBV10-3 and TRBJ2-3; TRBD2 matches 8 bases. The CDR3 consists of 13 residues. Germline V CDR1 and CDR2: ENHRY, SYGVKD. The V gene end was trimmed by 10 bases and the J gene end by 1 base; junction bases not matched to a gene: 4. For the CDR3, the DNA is TGTGCCAATAGCGGGATGGGCACAGATACGCAGTATTTT. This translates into CANSGMGTDTQYF.

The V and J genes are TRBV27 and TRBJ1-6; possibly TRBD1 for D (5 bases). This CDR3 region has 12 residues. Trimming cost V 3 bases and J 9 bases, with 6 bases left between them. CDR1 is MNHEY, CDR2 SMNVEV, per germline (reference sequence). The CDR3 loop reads CASSLGTSPLHF. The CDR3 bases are TGTGCCAGCAGTTTGGGGACTTCACCCCTCCACTTT.

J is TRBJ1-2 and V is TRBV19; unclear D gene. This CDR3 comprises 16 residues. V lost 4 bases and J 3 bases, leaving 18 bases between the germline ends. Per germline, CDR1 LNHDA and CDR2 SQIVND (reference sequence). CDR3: CASSSPARYQDYGYTF. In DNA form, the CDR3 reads TGTGCCAGTAGTAGCCCAGCTCGGTACCAAGACTATGGCTACACCTTC.

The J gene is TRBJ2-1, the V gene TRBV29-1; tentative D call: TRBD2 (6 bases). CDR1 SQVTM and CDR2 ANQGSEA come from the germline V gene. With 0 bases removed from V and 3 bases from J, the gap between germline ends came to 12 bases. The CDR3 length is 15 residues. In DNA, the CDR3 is TGCAGCGTTGAAGATTTTGCGGACTACTACAATGAGCAGTTCTTC. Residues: CSVEDFADYYNEQFF.

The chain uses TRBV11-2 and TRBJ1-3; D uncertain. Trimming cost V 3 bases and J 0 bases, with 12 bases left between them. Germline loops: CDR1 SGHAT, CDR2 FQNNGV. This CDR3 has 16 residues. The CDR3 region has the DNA TGTGCCAGCAGCTTTAGGGCGAGAGACTCTGGAAACACCATATATTTT. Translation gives CASSFRARDSGNTIYF.

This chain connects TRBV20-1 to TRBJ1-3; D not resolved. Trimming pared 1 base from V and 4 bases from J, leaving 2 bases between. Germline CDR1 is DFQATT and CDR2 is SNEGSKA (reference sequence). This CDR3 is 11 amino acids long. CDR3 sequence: CSARGGNTIYF. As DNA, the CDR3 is TGCAGTGCTAGAGGGGGAAACACCATATATTTT.

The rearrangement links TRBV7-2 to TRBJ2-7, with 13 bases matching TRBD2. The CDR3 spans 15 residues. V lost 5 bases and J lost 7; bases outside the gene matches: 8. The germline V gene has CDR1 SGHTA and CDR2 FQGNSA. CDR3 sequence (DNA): TGTGCCAGCAGCCGGGGACTAGCGGGATCCTCTGAGCAGTACTTC. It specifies CASSRGLAGSSEQYF.

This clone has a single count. The DNA of the CDR3 is TGTGCCAGTAGTGTCTTGTCGGGGGCTAACGAGCAGTACTTC. Translating gives CASSVLSGANEQYF. V usage is TRBV19 and J usage is TRBJ2-7, with D perhaps TRBD1 or TRBD2 (6 bases each). Germline V gives CDR1 LNHDA, CDR2 SQIVND (reference sequence). CDR3 size: 14 residues. The V end was cut by 5 bases, the J end by 5 bases, with 16 bases between.

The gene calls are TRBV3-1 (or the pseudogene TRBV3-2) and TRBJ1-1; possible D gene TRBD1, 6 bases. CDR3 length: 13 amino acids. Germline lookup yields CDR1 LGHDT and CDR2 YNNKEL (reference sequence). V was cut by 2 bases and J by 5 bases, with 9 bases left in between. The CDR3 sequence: CASSQSGQTEAFF. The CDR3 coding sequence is TGTGCCAGCAGCCAATCCGGACAGACTGAAGCTTTCTTT.

The CDR3 reads CATSGGGLSKVQFF. The CDR3 region has the DNA TGTGCCACCAGTGGGGGGGGCCTGTCGAAGGTGCAGTTCTTC. The V and J genes are TRBV24-1 and TRBJ2-1, with D possibly being TRBD2 (7 bases). V dropped 5 bases and J dropped 12 bases, with 19 bases sitting between them. CDR3 length: 14 residues. CDR1 is KGHDR, CDR2 SFDVKD, per germline.

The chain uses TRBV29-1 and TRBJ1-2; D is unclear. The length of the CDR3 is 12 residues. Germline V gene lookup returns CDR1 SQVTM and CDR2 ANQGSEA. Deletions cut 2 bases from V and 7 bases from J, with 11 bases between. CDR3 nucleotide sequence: TGCAGCGTTGAATTTCCCAGATTTGGCTACACCTTC. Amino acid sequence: CSVEFPRFGYTF.

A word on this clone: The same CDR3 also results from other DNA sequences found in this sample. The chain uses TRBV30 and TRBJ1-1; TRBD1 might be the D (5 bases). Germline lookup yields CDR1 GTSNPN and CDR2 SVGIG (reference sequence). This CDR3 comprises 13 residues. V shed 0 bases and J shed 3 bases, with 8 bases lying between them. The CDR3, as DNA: TGTGCCTGGAGTGTACGGGGGGACACTGAAGCTTTCTTT. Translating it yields CAWSVRGDTEAFF.

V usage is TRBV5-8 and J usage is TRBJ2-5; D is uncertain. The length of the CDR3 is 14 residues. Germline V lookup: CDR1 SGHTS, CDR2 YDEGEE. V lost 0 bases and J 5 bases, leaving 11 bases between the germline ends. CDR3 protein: CASSLGLSKETQYF. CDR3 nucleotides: TGTGCCAGCAGCTTGGGACTTTCAAAGGAGACCCAGTACTTC.

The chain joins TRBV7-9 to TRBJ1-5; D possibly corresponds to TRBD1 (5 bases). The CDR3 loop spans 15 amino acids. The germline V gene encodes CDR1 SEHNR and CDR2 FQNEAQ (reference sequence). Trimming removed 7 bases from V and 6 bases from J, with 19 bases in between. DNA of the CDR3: TGTGCCAGCACGTTGGGGGGATTCTTTGGTCAGCCCCAGCATTTT. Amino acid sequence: CASTLGGFFGQPQHF.

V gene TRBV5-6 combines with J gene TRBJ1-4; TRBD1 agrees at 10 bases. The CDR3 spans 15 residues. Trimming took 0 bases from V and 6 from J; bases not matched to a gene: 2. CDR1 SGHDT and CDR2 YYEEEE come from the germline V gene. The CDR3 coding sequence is TGTGCCAGCAGCTTGGGGACAGGGGGGTATGAAAAACTGTTTTTT. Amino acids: CASSLGTGGYEKLFF.

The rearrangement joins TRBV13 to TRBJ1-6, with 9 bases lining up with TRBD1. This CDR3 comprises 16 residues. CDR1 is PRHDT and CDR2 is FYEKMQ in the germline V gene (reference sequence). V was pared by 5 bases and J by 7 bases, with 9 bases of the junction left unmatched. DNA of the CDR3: TGTGCCAGCAGCCGGGGACAGGGCATCTCGAATTCACCCCTCCACTTT. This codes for CASSRGQGISNSPLHF.

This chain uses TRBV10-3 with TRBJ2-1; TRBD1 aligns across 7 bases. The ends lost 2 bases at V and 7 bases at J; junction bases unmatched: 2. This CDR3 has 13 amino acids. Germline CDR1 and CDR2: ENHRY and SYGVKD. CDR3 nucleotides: TGTGCCATCAGTGAGACAGGGGAAAATGAGCAGTTCTTC. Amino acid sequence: CAISETGENEQFF.

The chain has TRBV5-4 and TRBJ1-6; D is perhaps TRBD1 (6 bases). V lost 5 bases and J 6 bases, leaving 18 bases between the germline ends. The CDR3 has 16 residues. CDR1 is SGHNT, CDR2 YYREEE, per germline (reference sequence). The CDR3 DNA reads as TGTGCCAGCAGTCAGGGACACACCAGCCCTAATTCACCCCTCCACTTT. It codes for CASSQGHTSPNSPLHF.

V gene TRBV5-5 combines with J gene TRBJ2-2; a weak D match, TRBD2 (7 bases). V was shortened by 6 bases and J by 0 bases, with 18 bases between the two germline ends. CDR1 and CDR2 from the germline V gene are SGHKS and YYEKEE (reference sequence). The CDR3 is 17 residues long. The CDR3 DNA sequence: TGTGCCAGCACCCGCAGGGGAGGGCCCTCGAACACCGGGGAGCTGTTTTTT. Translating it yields CASTRRGGPSNTGELFF.

CDR3 protein: CASRGPGNTEAFF. The CDR3 DNA follows: TGTGCCAGCAGGGGGCCGGGGAACACTGAAGCTTTCTTT. V usage is TRBV6-5 and J usage is TRBJ1-1, with D maybe TRBD1 (5 bases). The V end was cut by 6 bases, the J end by 1 base, with 9 bases between. The CDR3 extends over 13 amino acids. Germline-derived CDR1 and CDR2 are MNHEY and SVGAGI.

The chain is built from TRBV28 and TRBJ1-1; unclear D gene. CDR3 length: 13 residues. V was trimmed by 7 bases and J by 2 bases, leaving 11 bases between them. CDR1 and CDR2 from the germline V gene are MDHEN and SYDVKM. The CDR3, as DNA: TGTGCCAGCACATCGACGGGAAACACTGAAGCTTTCTTT. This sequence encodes CASTSTGNTEAFF.

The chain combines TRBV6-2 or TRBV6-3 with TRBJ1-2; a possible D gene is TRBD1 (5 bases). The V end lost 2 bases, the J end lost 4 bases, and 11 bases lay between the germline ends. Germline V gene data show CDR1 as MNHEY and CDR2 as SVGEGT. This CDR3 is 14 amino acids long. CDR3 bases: TGTGCCAGCAGTTACCAGGGATTCGCCTATGGCTACACCTTC. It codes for CASSYQGFAYGYTF.

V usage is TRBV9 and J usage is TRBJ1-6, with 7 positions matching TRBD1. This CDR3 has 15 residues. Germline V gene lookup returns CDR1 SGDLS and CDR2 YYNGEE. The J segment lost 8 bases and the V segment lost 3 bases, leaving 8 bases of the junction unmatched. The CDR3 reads CASSGGGGGDSPLHF. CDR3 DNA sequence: TGTGCCAGCAGCGGCGGCGGAGGGGGCGATTCACCCCTCCACTTT.

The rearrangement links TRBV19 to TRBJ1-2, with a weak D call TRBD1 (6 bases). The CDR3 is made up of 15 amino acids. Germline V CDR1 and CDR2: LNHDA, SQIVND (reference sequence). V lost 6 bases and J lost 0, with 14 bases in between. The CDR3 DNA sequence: TGTGCCAGTAGCGTACAGGGAAAAGCTAACTATGGCTACACCTTC. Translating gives CASSVQGKANYGYTF.

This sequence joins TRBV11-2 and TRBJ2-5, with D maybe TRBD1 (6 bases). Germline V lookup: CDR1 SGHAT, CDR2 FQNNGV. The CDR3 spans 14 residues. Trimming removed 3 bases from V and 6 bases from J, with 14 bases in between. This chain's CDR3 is CASSFLRGTKTQYF. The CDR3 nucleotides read TGTGCCAGCAGCTTTTTAAGGGGGACGAAGACCCAGTACTTC. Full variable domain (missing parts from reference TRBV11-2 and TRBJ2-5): EAGVAQSPRYKIIEKRQSVAFWCNPISGHATLYWYQQILGQGPKLLIQFQNNGVVDDSQLPKDRFSAERLKGVDSTLKIQPAKLEDSAVYLCASSFLRGTKTQYFGPGTRLLVL.

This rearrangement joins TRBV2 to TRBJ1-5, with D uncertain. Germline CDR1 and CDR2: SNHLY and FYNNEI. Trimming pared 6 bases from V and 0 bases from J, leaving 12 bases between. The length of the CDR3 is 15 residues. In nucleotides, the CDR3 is TGTGCCAGCAGACCCACAATCTATAGCAATCAGCCCCAGCATTTT. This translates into CASRPTIYSNQPQHF. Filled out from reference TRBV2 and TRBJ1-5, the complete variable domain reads EPEVTQTPSHQVTQMGQEVILRCVPISNHLYFYWYRQILGQKVEFLVSFYNNEISEKSEIFDDQFSVERPDGSNFTLKIRSTKLEDSAMYFCASRPTIYSNQPQHFGDGTRLSIL.

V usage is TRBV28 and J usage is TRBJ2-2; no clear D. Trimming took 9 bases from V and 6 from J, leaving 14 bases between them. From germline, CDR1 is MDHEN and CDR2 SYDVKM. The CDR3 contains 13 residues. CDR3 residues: CASFEGIAGELFF. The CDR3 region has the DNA TGTGCCAGTTTTGAAGGGATCGCCGGGGAGCTGTTTTTT.